The 3 T cell receptor beta chains below all came from one sample that was sequenced in a study of blood T cells in healthy people across ages. With a J-beta primer mix and a sample-barcoded 5' primer, a second PCR ran 7 to 11 cycles. MiXCR was run by TCRdb on the 5' RACE reads, yielding one entry per CDR3 protein. The sample consists of some 1.4 million distinct CDR3 sequences, 40% to 50% of them appearing once. The sample consisted of blood. The receptors were sampled from a woman under 30 in good health.

The chain uses TRBV6-2 or TRBV6-3 and TRBJ1-5, with D unresolved. In germline, CDR1 is MNHEY, CDR2 SVGEGT. This CDR3 region has 14 residues. V was pared by 0 bases and J by 8 bases, with 11 bases between. CDR3 nucleotides: TGTGCCAGCAGTTACTCCAACGCTCGGGAGCCCCAGCATTTT. Amino acids: CASSYSNAREPQHF.

This clonotype was observed at least ten times. The chain is built from TRBV7-8 and TRBJ2-1; D possibly corresponds to TRBD2 (5 bases). The V end lost 0 bases, the J end lost 9 bases, and 12 bases lay between the germline ends. The CDR3 covers 14 residues. Germline V CDR1 and CDR2: SGHVS, FQNEAQ. The CDR3, as DNA: TGTGCCAGCAGCTTAGCGGGAGTGGTAGGTGAGCAGTTCTTC. It encodes CASSLAGVVGEQFF.

The rearrangement links TRBV19 to TRBJ2-1, with D tentatively TRBD2 (5 bases). CDR1 and CDR2 (germline): LNHDA, SQIVND (reference sequence). There are 15 residues in the CDR3. Trimming removed 6 bases from V and 2 bases from J, with 14 bases in between. The CDR3 here is CASRKVGVTYNEQFF. CDR3 bases: TGTGCCAGTAGAAAGGTCGGGGTCACCTACAATGAGCAGTTCTTC.